This T cell receptor beta chain was observed in a study of blood T cells in healthy people across ages. Germline V gene lookup returns CDR1 SGHKS and CDR2 YYEKEE (reference sequence). Trimming cost V 4 bases and J 5 bases; bases outside gene matches: 8. The CDR3 contains 14 residues. With a J-beta primer mix and a sample-barcoded 5' primer, a second PCR ran about 7 to 12 cycles. MiXCR, run by TCRdb on the 5' RACE reads, gives a single entry per CDR3 protein. The table includes fewer than 800,000 distinct CDR3 sequences, around 25% detected once. These data were also reused for a study on T cells of mothers and their children.

The source of this sequence is a boy aged 10-17 years in good health. Sequenced input: blood. The V gene is TRBV5-5, the J gene TRBJ1-1, with TRBD1 matching 7 bases. CDR3 sequence: CASSTTGTRTEAFF. The CDR3 DNA reads TGTGCCAGCAGCACGACAGGGACGCGGACTGAAGCTTTCTTT.